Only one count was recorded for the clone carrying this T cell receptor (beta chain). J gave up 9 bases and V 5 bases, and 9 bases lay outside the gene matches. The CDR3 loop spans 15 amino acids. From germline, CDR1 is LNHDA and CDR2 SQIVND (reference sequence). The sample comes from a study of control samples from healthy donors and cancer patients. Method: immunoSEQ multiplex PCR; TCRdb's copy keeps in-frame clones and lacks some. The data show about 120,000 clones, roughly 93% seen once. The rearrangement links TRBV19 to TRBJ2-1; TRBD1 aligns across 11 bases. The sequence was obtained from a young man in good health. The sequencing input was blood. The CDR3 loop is CASSRRGQGGSEQFF. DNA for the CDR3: TGTGCCAGTAGTCGTAGGGGACAGGGGGGCAGTGAGCAGTTCTTC.